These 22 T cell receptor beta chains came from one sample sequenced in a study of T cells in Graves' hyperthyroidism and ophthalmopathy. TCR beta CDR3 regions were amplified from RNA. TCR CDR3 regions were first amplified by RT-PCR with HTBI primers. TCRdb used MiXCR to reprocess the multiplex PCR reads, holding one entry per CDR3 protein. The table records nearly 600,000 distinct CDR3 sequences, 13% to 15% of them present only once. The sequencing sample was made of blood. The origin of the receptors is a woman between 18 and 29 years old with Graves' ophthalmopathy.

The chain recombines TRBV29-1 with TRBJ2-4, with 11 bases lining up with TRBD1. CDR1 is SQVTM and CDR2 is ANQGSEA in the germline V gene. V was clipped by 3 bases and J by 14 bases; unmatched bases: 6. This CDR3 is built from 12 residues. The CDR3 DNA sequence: TGCAGCGTTGAGATCTGGGACAGGGGGAAGTACTTC. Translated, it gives CSVEIWDRGKYF. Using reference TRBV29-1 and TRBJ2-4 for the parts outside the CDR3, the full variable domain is SAVISQKPSRDICQRGTSLTIQCQVDSQVTMMFWYRQQPGQSLTLIATANQGSEATYESGFVIDKFPISRPNLTFSTLTVSNMSPEDSSIYLCSVEIWDRGKYFGAGTRLSVL.

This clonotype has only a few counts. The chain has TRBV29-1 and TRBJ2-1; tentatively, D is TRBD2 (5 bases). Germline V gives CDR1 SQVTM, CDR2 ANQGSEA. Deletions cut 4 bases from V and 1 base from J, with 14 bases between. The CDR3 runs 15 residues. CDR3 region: CSVAGGFDSYNEQFF. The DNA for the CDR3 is TGCAGCGTTGCTGGCGGGTTCGATTCCTACAATGAGCAGTTCTTC.

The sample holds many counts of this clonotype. Here the CDR3 DNA reads TGTGCCAGCTCACCAGAGACAGGCTATGGCTACACCTTC. It translates to CASSPETGYGYTF. V is TRBV18 and J is TRBJ1-2, with TRBD1 as a possible D gene (6 bases). CDR1 KGHSH and CDR2 LQKENI come from the germline V gene. The CDR3 spans 13 residues. Trimming pared 2 bases from V and 4 bases from J, leaving 8 bases between.

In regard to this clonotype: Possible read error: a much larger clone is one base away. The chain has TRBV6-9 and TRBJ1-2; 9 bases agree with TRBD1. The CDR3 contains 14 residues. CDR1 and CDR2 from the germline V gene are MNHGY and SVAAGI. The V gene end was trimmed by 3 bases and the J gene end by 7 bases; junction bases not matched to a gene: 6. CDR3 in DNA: TGTGCCAGCAGTTACCCTGGGACAGGGCGTGGCTACACCTTC. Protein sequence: CASSYPGTGRGYTF.

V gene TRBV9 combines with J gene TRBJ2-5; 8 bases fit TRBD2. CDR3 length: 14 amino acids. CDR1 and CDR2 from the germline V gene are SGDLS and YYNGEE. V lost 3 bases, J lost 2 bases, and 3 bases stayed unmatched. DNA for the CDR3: TGTGCCAGCAGCGGTAGCGGGGTACAAGAGACCCAGTACTTC. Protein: CASSGSGVQETQYF.

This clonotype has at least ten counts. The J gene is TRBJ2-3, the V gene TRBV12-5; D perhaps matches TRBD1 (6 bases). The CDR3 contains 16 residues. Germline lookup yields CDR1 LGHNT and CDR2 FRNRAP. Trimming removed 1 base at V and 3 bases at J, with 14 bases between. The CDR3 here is CASGLGTRGVTDTQYF. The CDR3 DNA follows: TGTGCTAGTGGTTTGGGAACCAGGGGTGTTACAGATACGCAGTATTTT.

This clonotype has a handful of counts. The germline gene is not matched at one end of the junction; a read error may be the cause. The CDR3 is CASSLAPGRYYGQYF. In DNA, the CDR3 is TGCGCCAGCAGCTTGGCCCCGGGACGGTACTACGGGCAGTACTTC. The chain couples TRBV5-1 to TRBJ2-7; the D call may be TRBD1 or TRBD2 (5 bases each). Germline assignment: CDR1 SGHRS and CDR2 YFSETQ. This CDR3 region has 15 residues.

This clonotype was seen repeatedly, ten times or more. The CDR3 coding sequence is TGTGCCAGCAGCCAAGATAGTAACAGGATGGGAGAGACCCAGTACTTC. Its translation: CASSQDSNRMGETQYF. The chain couples TRBV14 to TRBJ2-5; a possible D gene is TRBD1 (5 bases). Trimming left V 0 bases short and J 4 bases short, with 15 bases between. Germline CDR1 is SGHDN and CDR2 is FVKESK. The CDR3 sequence is 16 residues long.

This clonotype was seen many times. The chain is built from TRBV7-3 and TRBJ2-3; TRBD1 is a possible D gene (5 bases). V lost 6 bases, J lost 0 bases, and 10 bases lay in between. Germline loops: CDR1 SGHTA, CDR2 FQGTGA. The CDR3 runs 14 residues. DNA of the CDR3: TGTGCCAGCAGTCCCGCAGGGAGCACAGATACGCAGTATTTT. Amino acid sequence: CASSPAGSTDTQYF. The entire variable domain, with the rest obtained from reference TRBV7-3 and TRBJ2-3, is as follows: GAGVSQTPSNKVTEKGKYVELRCDPISGHTALYWYRQSLGQGPEFLIYFQGTGAADDSGLPNDRFFAVRPEGSVSTLKIQRTERGDSAVYLCASSPAGSTDTQYFGPGTRLTVL.

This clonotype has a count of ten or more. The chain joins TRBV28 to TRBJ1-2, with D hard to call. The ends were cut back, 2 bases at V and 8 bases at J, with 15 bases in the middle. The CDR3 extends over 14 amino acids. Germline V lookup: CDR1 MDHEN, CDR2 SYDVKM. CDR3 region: CASSLDPRGRGYTF. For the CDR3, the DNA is TGTGCCAGCAGTTTAGATCCGCGGGGTCGAGGCTACACCTTC.

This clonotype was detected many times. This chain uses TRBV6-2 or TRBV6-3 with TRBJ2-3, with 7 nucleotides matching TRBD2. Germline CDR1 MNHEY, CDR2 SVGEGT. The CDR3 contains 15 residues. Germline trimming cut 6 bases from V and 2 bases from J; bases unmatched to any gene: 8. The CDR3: CASRAGGSFTDTQYF. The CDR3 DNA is TGTGCCAGCAGGGCCGGCGGGAGTTTCACAGATACGCAGTATTTT.

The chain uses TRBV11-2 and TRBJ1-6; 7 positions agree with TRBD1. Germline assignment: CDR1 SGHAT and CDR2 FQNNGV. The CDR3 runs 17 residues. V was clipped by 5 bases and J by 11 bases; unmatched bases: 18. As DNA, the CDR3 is TGTGCCAGCAGCACAAACCGTAGAGGGGGCCGATCCCCACCCCTCCACTTT. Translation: CASSTNRRGGRSPPLHF.

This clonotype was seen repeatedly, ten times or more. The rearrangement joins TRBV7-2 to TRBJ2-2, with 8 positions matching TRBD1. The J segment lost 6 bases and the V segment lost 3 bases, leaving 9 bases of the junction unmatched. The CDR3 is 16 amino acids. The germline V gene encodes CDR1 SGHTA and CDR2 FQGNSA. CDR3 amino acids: CASSFGTGPDAGELFF. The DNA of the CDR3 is TGTGCCAGCAGCTTCGGGACAGGCCCCGACGCCGGGGAGCTGTTTTTT.

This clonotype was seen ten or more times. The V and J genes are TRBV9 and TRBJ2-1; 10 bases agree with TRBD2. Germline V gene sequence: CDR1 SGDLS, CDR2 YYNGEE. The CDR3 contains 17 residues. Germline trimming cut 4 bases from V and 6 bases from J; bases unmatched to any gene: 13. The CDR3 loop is CASSPPGLAGGSNEQFF. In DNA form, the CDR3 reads TGTGCCAGCAGCCCACCGGGGTTAGCGGGAGGATCCAATGAGCAGTTCTTC.

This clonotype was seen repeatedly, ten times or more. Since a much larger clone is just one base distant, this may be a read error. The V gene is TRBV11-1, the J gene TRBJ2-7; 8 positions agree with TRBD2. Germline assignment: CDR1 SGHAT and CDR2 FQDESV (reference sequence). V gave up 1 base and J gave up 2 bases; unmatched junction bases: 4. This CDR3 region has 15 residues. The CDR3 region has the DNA TGTGCCAGCAGCTTAGAACGCGGGGGGCCCTACGAGCAGTACTTC. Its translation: CASSLERGGPYEQYF.

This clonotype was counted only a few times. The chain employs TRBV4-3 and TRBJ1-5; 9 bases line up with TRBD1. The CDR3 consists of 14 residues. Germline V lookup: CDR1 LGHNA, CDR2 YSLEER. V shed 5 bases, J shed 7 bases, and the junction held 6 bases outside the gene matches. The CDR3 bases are TGCGCCAGCAGCTCACACAGGGGGCTACAGCCCCAGCATTTT. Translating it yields CASSSHRGLQPQHF.

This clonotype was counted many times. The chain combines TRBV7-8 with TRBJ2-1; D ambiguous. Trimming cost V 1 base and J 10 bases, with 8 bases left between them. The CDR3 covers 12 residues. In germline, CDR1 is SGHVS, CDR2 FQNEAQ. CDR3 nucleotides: TGTGCCAGCAGCTTAGTAGGGTACGAGCAGTTCTTC. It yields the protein CASSLVGYEQFF.

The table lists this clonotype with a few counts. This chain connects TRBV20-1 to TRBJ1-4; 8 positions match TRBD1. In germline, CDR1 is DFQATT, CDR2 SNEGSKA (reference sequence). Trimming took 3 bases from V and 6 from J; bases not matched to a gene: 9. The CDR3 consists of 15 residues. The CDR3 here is CSARVTGGFDEKLFF. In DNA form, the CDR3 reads TGCAGTGCTAGGGTAACAGGGGGTTTTGATGAAAAACTGTTTTTT.

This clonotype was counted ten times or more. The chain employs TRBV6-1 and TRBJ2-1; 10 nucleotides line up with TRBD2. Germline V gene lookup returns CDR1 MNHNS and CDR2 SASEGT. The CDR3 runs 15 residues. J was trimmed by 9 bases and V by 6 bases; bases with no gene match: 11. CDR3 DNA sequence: TGTGCCAGCAGCTGGCTAGCGGGAGCTTTGAGTGAGCAGTTCTTC. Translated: CASSWLAGALSEQFF.

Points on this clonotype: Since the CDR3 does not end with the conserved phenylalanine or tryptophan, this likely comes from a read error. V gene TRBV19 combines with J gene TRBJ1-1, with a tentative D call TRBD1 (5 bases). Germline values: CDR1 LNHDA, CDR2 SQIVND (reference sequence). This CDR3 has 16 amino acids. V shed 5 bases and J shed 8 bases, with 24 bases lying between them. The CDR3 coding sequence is TGTGCCAGTAGTTTGGCCGTGCCCCTCTGGGGCCGGGAAGCTTTCTCT. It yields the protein CASSLAVPLWGREAFS.

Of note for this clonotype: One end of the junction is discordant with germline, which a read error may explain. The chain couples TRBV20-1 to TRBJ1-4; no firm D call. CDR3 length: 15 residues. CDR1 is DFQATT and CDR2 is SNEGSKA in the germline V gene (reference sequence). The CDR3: CSASEARSTNEKLLF. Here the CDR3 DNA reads TGCAGTGCTAGTGAGGCGAGGAGTACTAATGAAAAACTGTTATTT.

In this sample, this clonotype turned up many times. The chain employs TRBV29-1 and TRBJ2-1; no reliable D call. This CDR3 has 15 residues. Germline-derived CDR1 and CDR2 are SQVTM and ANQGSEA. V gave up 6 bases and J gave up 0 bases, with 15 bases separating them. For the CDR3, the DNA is TGCAGCGTGGGGTCTTGGGCAGGCTCCTACAATGAGCAGTTCTTC. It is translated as CSVGSWAGSYNEQFF.